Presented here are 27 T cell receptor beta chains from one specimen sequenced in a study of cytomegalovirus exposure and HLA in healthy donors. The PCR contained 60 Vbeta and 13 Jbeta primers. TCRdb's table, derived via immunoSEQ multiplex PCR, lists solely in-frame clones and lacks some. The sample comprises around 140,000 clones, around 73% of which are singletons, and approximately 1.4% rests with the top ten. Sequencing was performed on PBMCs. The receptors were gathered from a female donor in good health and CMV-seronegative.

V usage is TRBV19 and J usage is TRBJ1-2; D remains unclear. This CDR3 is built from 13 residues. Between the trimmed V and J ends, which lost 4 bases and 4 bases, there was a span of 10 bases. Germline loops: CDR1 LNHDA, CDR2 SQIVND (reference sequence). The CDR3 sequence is CASSTDFIYGYTF. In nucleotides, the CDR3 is TGTGCCAGTAGTACGGACTTCATCTATGGCTACACCTTC.

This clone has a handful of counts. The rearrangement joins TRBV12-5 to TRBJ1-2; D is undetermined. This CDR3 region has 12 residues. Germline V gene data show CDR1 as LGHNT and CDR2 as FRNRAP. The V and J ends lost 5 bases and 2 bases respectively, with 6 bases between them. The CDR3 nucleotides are TGTGCTAGTGGTCAGTTCAACTATGGCTACACCTTC. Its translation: CASGQFNYGYTF.

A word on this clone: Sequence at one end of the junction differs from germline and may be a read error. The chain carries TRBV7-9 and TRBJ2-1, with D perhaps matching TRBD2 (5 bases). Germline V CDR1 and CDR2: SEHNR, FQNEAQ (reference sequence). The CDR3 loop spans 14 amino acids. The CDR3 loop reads CVSRQRGPDNEQFF. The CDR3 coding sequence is TGTGTCAGCCGTCAACGAGGGCCGGACAATGAGCAGTTCTTC.

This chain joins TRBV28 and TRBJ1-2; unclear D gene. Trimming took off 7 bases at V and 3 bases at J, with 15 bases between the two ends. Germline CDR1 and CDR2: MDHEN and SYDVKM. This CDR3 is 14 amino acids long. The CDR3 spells CASTVEGEYYGYTF. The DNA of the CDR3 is TGTGCCAGCACCGTGGAAGGAGAGTACTATGGCTACACCTTC.

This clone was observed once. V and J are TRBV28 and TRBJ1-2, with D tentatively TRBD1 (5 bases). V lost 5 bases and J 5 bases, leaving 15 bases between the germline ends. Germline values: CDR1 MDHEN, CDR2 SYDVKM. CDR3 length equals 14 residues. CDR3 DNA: TGTGCCAGCAGTCCGGGCCCCCGGGGGTATGGCTACACCTTC. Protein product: CASSPGPRGYGYTF.

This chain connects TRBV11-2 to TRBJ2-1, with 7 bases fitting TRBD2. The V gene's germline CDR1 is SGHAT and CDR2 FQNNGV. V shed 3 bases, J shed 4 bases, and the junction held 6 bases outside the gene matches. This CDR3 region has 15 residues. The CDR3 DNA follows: TGTGCCAGCAGCTTGGCCCCAGCGGGGTACAATGAGCAGTTCTTC. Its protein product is CASSLAPAGYNEQFF.

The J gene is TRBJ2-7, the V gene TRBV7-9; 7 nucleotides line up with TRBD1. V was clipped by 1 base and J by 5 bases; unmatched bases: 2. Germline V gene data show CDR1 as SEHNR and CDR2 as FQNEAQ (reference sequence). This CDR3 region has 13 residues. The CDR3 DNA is TGTGCCAGCAGCTTAGTAGGGACAGACGAGCAGTACTTC. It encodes CASSLVGTDEQYF.

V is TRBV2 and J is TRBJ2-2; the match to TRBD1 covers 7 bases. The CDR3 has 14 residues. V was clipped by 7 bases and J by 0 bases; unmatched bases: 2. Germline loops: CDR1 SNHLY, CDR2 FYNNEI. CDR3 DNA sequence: TGTGCCAGCAAGGACAGGTCGAACACCGGGGAGCTGTTTTTT. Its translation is CASKDRSNTGELFF.

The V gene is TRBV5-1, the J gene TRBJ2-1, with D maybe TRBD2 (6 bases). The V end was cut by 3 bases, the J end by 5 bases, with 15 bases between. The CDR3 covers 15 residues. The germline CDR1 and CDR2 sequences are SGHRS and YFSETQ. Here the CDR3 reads CASSSSGLIHNEQFF. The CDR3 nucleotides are TGCGCCAGCAGCTCCTCCGGACTAATCCACAATGAGCAGTTCTTC.

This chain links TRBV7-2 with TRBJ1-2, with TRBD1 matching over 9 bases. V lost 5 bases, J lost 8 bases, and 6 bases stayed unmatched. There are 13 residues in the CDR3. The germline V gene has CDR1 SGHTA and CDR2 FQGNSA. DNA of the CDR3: TGTGCCAGCAGCCGGGACAGGGTAGGCGGCTACACCTTC. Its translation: CASSRDRVGGYTF.

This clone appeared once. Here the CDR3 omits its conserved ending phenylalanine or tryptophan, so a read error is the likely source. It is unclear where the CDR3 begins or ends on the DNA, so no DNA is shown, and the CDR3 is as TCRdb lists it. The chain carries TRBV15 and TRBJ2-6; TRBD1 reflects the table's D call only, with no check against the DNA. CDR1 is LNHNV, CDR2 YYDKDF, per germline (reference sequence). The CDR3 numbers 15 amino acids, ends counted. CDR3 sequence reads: CATSDGTGGAGNLYL.

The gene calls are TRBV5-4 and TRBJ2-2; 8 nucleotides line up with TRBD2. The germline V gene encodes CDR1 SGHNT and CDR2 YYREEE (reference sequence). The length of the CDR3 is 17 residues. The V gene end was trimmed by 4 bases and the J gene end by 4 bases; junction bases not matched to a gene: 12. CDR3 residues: CASSPWRSGSPTGELFF. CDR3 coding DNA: TGTGCCAGCAGCCCCTGGAGGAGCGGGAGCCCCACCGGGGAGCTGTTTTTT.

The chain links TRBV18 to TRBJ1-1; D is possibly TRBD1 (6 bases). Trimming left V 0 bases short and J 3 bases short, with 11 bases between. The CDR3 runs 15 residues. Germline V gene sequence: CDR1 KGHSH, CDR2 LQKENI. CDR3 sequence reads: CASSPPFRGYTEAFF. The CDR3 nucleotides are TGTGCCAGCTCACCACCGTTCAGGGGTTACACTGAAGCTTTCTTT.

The CDR3: CSAIGVPSLYEQYF. The CDR3 DNA sequence: TGCAGCGCAATAGGGGTCCCTTCCCTTTACGAGCAGTACTTC. J is TRBJ2-7 and V is TRBV29-1, with D tentatively TRBD1 (5 bases). Germline V gene data show CDR1 as SQVTM and CDR2 as ANQGSEA. Trimming left V 7 bases short and J 4 bases short, with 20 bases between. This CDR3 is built from 14 residues.

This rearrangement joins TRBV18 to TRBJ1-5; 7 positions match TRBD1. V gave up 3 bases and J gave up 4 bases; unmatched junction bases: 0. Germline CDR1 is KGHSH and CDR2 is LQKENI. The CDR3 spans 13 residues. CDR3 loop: CASSPRGNQPQHF. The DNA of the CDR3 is TGTGCCAGCTCACCCAGGGGGAATCAGCCCCAGCATTTT.

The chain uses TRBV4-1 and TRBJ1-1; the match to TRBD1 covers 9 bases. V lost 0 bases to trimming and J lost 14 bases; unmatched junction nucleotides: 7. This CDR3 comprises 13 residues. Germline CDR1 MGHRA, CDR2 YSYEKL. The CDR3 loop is CASSQEVVDRGFF. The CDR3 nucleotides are TGCGCCAGCAGCCAAGAAGTGGTCGACAGGGGGTTCTTT.

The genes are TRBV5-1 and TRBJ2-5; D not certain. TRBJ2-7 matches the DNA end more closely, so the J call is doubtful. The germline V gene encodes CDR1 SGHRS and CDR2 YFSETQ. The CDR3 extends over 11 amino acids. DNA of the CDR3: TGCGCCAGCAGCTCGGAGTACGAGCAGTACTTC. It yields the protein CASSSEYEQYF.

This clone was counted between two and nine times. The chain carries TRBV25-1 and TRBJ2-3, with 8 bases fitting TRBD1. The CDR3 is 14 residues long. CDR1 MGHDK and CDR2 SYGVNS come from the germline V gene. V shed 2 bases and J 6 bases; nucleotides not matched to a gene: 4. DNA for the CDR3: TGTGCCAGCAGTGAAAGGAACAGGGGGGATACGCAGTATTTT. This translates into CASSERNRGDTQYF.

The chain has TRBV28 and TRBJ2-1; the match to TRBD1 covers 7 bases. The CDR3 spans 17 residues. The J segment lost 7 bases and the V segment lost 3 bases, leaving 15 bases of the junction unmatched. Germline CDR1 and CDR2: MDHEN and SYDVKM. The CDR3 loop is CASSLVTGKGVMNEQFF. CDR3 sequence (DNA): TGTGCCAGCAGTTTGGTGACAGGGAAAGGCGTAATGAATGAGCAGTTCTTC.

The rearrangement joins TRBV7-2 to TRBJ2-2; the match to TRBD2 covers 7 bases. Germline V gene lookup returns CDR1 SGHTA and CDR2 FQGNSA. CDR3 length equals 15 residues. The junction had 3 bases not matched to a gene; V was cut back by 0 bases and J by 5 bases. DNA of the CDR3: TGTGCCAGCAGCTTAGCGGGCGGGAGAACCGGGGAGCTGTTTTTT. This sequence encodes CASSLAGGRTGELFF.

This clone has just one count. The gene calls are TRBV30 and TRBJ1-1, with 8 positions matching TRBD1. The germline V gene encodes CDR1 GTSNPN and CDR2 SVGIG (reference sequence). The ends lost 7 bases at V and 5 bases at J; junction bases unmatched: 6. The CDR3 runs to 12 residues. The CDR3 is CASGGAFTEAFF. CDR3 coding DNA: TGTGCCTCAGGGGGCGCGTTTACTGAAGCTTTCTTT.

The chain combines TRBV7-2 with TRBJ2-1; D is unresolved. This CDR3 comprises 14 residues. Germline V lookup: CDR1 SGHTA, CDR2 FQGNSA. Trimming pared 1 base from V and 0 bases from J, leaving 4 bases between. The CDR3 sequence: CASSLGSSYNEQFF. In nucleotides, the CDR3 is TGTGCCAGCAGCTTAGGGAGCTCCTACAATGAGCAGTTCTTC.

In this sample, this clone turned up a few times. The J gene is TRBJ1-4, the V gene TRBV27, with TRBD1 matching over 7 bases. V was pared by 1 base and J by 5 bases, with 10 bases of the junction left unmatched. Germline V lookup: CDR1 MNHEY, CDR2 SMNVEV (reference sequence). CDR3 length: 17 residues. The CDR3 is CASSLYWQTGLNEKLFF. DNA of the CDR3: TGTGCCAGCAGTTTATATTGGCAGACAGGGTTGAATGAAAAACTGTTTTTT.

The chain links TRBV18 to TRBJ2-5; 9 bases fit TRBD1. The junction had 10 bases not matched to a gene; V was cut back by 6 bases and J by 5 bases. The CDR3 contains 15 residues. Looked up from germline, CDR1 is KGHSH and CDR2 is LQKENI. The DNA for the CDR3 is TGTGCCAGCTCGCAAGGACAGGGGAGTCGTGAGACCCAGTACTTC. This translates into CASSQGQGSRETQYF.

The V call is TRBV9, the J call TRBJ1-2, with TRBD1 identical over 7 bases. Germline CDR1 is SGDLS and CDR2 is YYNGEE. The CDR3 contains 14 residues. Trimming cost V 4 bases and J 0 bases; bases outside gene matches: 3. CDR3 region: CASSRGGTNYGYTF. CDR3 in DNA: TGTGCCAGCAGCAGAGGGGGCACTAACTATGGCTACACCTTC.

The CDR3 loop is CASSSLPPKYNEQFF. CDR3 nucleotides: TGTGCCAGCAGTTCACTTCCCCCTAAATACAATGAGCAGTTCTTC. V usage is TRBV11-2 and J usage is TRBJ2-1; D is undetermined. CDR3 size: 15 residues. Per germline, CDR1 SGHAT and CDR2 FQNNGV. V dropped 6 bases and J dropped 4 bases, with 16 bases sitting between them.

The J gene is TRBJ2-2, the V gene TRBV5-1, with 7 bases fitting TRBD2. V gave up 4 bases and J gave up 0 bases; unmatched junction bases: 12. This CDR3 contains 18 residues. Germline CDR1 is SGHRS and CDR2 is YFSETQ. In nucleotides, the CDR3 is TGCGCCAGCAGCAGTGGGCCAGCGGGGCTTACGAACACCGGGGAGCTGTTTTTT. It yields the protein CASSSGPAGLTNTGELFF.